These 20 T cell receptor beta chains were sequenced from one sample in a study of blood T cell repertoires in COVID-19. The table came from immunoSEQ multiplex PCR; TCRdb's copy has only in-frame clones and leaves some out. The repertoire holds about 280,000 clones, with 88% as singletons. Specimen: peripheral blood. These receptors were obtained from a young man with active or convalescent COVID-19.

CDR3 sequence (DNA): TGTGCCAGCAGTTCACCGGGACAGGGTCGCGAGACCCAGTACTTC. Protein: CASSSPGQGRETQYF. This chain links TRBV27 with TRBJ2-5; 9 positions agree with TRBD1. V lost 4 bases to trimming and J lost 5 bases; unmatched junction nucleotides: 8. This CDR3 is built from 15 residues. Germline V gives CDR1 MNHEY, CDR2 SMNVEV (reference sequence).

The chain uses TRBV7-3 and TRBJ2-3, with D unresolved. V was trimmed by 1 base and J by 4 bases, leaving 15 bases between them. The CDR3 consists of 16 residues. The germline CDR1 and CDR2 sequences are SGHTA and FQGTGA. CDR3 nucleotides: TGTGCCAGCAGCTTAAGTAGCCAAAGGCTGTCAGATACGCAGTATTTT. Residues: CASSLSSQRLSDTQYF.

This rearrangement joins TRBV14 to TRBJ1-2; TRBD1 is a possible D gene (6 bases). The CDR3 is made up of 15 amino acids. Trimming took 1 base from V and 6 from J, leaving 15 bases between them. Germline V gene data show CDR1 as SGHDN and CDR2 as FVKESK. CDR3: CASSQASGARNGYTF. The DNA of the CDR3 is TGTGCCAGCAGCCAAGCGTCAGGGGCCAGGAATGGCTACACCTTC. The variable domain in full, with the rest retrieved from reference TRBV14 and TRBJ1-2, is EAGVTQFPSHSVIEKGQTVTLRCDPISGHDNLYWYRRVMGKEIKFLLHFVKESKQDESGMPNNRFLAERTGGTYSTLKVQPAELEDSGVYFCASSQASGARNGYTFGSGTRLTVV.

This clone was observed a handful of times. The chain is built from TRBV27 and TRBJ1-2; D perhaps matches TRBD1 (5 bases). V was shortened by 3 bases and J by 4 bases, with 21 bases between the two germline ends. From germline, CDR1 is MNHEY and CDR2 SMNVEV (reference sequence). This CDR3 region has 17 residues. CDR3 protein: CASSLGWGVRGGYGYTF. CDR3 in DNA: TGTGCCAGCAGTTTGGGTTGGGGGGTGAGGGGTGGCTATGGCTACACCTTC.

CDR3 DNA sequence: TGTGCCAGCTCACGTGGGGCGGCTGGGGCCAACGTCCTGACTTTC. Its translation is CASSRGAAGANVLTF. The V call is TRBV18, the J call TRBJ2-6; D might be TRBD1 (5 bases). The germline V gene encodes CDR1 KGHSH and CDR2 LQKENI. The CDR3 spans 15 residues. Deletions cut 4 bases from V and 2 bases from J, with 9 bases between.

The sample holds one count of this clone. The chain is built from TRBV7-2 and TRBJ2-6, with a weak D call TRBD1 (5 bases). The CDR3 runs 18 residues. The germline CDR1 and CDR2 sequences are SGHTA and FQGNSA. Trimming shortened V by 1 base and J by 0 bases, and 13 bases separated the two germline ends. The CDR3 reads CASSLGQGHFSGANVLTF. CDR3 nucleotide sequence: TGTGCCAGCAGCTTAGGGCAGGGCCACTTCTCTGGGGCCAACGTCCTGACTTTC.

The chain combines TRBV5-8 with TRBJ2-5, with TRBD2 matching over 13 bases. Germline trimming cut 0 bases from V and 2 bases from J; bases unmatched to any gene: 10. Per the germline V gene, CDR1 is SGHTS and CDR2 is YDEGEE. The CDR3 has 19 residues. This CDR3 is CASSLGGTSGETVQETQYF. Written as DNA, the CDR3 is TGTGCCAGCAGCTTGGGAGGGACTAGCGGGGAGACGGTGCAAGAGACCCAGTACTTC.

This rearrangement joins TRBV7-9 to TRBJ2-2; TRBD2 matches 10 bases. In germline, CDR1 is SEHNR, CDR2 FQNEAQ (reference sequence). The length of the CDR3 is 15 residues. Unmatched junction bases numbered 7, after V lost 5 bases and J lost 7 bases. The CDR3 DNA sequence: TGTGCCAGCAGCCCATCTAGCGGGGGCGTCGGGGAGCTGTTTTTT. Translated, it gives CASSPSSGGVGELFF.

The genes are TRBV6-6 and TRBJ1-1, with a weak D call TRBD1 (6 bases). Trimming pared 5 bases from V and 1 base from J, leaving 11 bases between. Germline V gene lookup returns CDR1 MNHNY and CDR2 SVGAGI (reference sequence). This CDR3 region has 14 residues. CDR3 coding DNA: TGTGCCAGCAGTCTCACAGGGTCGAACACTGAAGCTTTCTTT. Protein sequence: CASSLTGSNTEAFF.

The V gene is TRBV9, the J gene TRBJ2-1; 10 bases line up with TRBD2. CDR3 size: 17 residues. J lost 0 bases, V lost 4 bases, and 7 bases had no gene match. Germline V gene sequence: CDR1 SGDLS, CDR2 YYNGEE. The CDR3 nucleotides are TGTGCCAGCAGCCCCCGTAGCGGGGGGACCTCCTACAATGAGCAGTTCTTC. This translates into CASSPRSGGTSYNEQFF.

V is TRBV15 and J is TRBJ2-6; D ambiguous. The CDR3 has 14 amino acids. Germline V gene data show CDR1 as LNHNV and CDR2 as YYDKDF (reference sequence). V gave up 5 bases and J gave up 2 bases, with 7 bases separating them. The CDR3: CATSARAGANVLTF. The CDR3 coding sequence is TGTGCCACCAGCGCACGGGCTGGGGCCAACGTCCTGACTTTC. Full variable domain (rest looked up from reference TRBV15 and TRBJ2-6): DAMVIQNPRYQVTQFGKPVTLSCSQTLNHNVMYWYQQKSSQAPKLLFHYYDKDFNNEADTPDNFQSRRPNTSFCFLDIRSPGLGDTAMYLCATSARAGANVLTFGAGSRLTVL.

The CDR3 bases are TGTGCCAGCAGCGACGGGACATCCTCCTACGAGCAGTACTTC. Its protein is CASSDGTSSYEQYF. The chain combines TRBV5-4 with TRBJ2-7; the D gene is possibly TRBD1 (6 bases). The CDR3 extends over 14 amino acids. Germline lookup yields CDR1 SGHNT and CDR2 YYREEE (reference sequence). V lost 4 bases and J 0 bases, leaving 11 bases between the germline ends.

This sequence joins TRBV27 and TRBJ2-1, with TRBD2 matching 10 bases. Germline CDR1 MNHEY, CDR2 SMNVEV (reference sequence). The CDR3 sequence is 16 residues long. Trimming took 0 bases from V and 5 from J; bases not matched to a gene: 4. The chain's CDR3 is CASSLSIAGGNNEQFF. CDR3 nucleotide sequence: TGTGCCAGCAGTTTATCGATAGCGGGGGGTAACAATGAGCAGTTCTTC.

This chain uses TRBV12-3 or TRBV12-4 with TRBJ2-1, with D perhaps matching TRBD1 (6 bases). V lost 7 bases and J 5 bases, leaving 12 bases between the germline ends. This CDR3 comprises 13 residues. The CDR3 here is CASTPRQDNEQFF. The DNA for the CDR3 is TGTGCCAGCACCCCCCGACAGGACAATGAGCAGTTCTTC.

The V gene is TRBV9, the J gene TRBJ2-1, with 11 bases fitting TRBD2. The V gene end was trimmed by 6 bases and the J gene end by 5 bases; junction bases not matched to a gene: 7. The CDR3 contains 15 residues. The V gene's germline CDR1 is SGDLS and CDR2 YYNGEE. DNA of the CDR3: TGTGCCAGCACTACTACTAGCGGGAGACACAATGAGCAGTTCTTC. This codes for CASTTTSGRHNEQFF.

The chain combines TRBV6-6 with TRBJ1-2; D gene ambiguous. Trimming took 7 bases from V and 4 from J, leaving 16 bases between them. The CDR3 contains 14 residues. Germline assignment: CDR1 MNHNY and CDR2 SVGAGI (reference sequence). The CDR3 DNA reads TGTGCCAGCATGCCCGGCGGGAGCTTCTATGGCTACACCTTC. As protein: CASMPGGSFYGYTF.

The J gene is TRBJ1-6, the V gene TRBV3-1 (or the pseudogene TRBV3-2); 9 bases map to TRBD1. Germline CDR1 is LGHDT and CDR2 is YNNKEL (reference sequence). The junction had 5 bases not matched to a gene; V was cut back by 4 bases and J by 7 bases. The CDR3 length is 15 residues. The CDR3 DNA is TGTGCCAGCAGCCTGAACAGGGGGCGGAATTCACCCCTCCACTTT. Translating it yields CASSLNRGRNSPLHF.

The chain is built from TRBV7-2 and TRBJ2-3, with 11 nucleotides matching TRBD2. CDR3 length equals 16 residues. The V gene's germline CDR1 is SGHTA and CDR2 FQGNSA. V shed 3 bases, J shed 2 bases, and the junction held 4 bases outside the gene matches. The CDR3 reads CASSFVAGGFTDTQYF. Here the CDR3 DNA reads TGTGCCAGCAGCTTTGTAGCGGGGGGGTTCACAGATACGCAGTATTTT. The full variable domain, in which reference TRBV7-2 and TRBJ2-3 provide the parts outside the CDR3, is GAGVSQSPSNKVTEKGKDVELRCDPISGHTALYWYRQSLGQGLEFLIYFQGNSAPDKSGLPSDRFSAERTGGSVSTLTIQRTQQEDSAVYLCASSFVAGGFTDTQYFGPGTRLTVL.

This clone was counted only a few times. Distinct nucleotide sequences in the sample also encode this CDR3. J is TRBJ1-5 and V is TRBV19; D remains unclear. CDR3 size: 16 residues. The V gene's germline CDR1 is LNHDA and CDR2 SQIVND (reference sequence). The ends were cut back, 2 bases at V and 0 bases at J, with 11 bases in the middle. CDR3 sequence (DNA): TGTGCCAGTAGTATATTTTCCGGTACTAGCAATCAGCCCCAGCATTTT. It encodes CASSIFSGTSNQPQHF.

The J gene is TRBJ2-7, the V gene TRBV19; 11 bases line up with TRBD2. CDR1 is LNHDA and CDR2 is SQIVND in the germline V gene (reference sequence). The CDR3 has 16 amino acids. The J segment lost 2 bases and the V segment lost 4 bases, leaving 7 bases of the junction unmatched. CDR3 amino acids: CASSTSGGPNPYEQYF. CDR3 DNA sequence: TGTGCCAGTAGTACTAGCGGGGGGCCCAATCCCTACGAGCAGTACTTC. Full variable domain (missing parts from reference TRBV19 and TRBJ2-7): DGGITQSPKYLFRKEGQNVTLSCEQNLNHDAMYWYRQDPGQGLRLIYYSQIVNDFQKGDIAEGYSVSREKKESFPLTVTSAQKNPTAFYLCASSTSGGPNPYEQYFGPGTRLTVT.